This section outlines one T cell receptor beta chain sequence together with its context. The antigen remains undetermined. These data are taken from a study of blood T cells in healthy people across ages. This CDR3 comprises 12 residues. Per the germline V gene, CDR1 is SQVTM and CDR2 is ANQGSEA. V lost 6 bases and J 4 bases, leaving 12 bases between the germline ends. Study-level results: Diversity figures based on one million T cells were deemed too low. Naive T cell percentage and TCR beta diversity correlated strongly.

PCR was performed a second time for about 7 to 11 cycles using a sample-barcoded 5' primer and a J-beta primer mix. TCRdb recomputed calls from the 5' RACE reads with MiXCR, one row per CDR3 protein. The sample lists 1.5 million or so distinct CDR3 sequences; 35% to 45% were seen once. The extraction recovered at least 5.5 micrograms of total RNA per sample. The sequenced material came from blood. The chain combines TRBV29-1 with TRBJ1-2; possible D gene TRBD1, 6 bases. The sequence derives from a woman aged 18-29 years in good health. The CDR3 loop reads CSVTQGLYGYTF. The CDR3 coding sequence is TGCAGCGTGACACAGGGCCTCTATGGCTACACCTTC.